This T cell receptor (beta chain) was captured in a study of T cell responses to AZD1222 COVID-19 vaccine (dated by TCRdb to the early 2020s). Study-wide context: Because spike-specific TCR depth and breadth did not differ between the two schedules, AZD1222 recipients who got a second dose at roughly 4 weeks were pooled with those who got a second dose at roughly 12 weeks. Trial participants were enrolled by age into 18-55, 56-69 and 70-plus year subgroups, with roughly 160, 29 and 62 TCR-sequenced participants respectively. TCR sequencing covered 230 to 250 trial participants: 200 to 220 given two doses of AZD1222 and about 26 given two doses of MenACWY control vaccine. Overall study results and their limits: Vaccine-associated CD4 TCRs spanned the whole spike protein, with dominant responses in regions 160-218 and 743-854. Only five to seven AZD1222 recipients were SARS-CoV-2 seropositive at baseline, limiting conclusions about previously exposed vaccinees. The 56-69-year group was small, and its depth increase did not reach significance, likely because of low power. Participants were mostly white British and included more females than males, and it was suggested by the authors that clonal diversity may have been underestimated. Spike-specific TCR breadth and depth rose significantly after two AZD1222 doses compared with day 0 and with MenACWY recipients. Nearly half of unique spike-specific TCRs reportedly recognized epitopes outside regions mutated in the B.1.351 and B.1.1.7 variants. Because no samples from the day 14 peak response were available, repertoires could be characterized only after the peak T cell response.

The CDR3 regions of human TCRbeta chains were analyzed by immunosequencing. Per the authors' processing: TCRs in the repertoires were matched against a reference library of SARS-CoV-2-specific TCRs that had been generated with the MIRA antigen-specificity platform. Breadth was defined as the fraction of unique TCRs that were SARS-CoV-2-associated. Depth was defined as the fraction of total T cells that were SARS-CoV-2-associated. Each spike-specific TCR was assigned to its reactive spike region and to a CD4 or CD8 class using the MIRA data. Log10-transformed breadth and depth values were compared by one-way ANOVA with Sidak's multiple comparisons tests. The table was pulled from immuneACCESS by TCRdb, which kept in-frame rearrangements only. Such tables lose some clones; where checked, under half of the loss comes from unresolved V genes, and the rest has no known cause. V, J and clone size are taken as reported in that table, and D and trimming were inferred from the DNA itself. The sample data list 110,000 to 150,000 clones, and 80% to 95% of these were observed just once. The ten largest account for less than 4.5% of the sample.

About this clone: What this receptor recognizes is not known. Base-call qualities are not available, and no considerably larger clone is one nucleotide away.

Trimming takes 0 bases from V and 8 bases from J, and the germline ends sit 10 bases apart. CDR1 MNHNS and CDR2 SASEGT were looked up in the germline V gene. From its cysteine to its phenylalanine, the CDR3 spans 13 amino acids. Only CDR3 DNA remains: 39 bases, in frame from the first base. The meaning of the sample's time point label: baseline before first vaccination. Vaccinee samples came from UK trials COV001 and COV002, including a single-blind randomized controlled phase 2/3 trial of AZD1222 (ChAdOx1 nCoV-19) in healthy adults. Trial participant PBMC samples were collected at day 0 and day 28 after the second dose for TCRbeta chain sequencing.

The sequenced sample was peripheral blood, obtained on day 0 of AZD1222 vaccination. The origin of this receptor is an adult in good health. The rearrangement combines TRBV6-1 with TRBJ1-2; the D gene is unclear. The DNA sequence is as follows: TGTGCCAGCAGTGAAGCCCCGACATTAGGCTACACCTTC. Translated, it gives CASSEAPTLGYTF.